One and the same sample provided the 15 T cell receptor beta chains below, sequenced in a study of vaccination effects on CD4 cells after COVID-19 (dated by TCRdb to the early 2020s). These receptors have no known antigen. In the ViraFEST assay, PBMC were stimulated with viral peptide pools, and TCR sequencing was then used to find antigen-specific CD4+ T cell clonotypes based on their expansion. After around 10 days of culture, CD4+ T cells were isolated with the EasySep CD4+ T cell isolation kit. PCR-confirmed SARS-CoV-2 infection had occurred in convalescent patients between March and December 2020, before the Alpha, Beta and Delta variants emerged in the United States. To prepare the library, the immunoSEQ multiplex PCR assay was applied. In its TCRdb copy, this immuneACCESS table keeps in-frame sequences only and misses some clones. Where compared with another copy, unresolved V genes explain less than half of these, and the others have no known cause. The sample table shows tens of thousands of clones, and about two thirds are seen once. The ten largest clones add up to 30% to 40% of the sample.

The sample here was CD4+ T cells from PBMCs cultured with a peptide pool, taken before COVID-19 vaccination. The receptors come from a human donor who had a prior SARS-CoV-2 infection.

The CDR3 DNA sequence: TGTGCCAGCCTACAACGGTGGGAAAGGAACACTGAAGCTTTCTTT. Translated, it gives CASLQRWERNTEAFF. The gene calls are TRBV18 and TRBJ1-1; D gene unclear. Deletions cut 8 bases from V and 1 base from J, with 17 bases between. CDR3 size: 15 residues. Germline V gene data show CDR1 as KGHSH and CDR2 as LQKENI.

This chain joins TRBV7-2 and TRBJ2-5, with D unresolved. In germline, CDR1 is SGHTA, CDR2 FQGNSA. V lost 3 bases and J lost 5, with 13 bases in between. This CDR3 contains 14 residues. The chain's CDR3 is CASSFSWTWETQYF. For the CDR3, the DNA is TGTGCCAGCAGCTTCTCGTGGACCTGGGAGACCCAGTACTTC.

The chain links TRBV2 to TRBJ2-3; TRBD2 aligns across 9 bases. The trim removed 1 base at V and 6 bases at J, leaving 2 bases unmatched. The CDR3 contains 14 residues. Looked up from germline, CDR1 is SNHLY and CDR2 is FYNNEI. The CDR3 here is CASSEGTSEDTQYF. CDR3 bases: TGTGCCAGCAGTGAAGGGACTAGCGAGGATACGCAGTATTTT.

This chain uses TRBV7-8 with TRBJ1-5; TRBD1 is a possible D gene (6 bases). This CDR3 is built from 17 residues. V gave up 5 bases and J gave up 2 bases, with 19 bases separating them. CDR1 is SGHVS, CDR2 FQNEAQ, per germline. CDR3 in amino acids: CASSPGHRLEGNQPQHF. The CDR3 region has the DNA TGTGCCAGCAGCCCGGGACACAGGTTAGAGGGCAATCAGCCCCAGCATTTT.

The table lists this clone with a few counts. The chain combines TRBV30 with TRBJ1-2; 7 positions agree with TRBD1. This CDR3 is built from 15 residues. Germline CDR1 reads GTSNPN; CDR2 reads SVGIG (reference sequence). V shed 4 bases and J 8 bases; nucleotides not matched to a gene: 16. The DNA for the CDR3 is TGTGCCTGGACCCGACAGGGAGGGATACGTAACGGCTACACCTTC. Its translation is CAWTRQGGIRNGYTF.

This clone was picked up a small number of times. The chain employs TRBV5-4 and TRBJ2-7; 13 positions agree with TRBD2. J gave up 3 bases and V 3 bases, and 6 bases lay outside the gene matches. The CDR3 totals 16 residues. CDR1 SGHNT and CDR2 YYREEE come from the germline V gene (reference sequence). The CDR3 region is CASSSRTSGSFYEQYF. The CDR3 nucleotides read TGTGCCAGCAGCTCCCGGACTAGCGGGAGCTTCTACGAGCAGTACTTC.

CDR3: CAWSVGLANEQYF. CDR3 bases: TGTGCCTGGAGTGTAGGACTAGCTAACGAGCAGTACTTC. This chain connects TRBV30 to TRBJ2-7, with 8 bases lining up with TRBD2. This CDR3 has 13 residues. Germline V gene lookup returns CDR1 GTSNPN and CDR2 SVGIG (reference sequence). J lost 5 bases, V lost 0 bases, and 3 bases had no gene match.

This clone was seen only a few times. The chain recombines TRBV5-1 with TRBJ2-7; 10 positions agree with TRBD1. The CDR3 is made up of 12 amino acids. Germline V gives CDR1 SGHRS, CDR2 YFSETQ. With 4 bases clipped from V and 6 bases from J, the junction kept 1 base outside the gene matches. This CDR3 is CASSRDRGEQYF. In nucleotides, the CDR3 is TGCGCCAGCAGCCGGGACAGGGGCGAGCAGTACTTC.

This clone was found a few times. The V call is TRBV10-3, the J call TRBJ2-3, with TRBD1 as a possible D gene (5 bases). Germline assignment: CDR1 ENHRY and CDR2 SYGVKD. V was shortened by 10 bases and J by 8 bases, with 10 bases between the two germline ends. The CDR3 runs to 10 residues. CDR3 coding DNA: TGTGCCACCCAGGACATTACGCAGTATTTT. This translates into CATQDITQYF.

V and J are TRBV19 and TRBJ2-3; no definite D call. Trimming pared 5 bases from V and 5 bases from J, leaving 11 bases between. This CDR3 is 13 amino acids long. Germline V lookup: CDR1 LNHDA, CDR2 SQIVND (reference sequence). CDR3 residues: CASSQVARDTQYF. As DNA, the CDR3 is TGTGCCAGTAGTCAGGTCGCGAGAGATACGCAGTATTTT.

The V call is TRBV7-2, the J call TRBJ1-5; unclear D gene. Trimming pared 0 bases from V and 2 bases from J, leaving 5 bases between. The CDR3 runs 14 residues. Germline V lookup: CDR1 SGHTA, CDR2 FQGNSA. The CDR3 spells CASSLAVGNQPQHF. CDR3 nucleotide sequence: TGTGCCAGCAGCTTAGCAGTCGGCAATCAGCCCCAGCATTTT. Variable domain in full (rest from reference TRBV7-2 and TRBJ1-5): GAGVSQSPSNKVTEKGKDVELRCDPISGHTALYWYRQSLGQGLEFLIYFQGNSAPDKSGLPSDRFSAERTGGSVSTLTIQRTQQEDSAVYLCASSLAVGNQPQHFGDGTRLSIL.

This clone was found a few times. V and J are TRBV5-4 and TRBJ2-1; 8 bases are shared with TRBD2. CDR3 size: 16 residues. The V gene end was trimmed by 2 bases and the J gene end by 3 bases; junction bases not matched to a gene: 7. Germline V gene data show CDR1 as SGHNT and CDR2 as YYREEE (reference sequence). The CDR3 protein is CASSFGSGGLYNEQFF. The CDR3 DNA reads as TGTGCCAGCAGCTTTGGTTCGGGAGGGCTCTACAATGAGCAGTTCTTC.

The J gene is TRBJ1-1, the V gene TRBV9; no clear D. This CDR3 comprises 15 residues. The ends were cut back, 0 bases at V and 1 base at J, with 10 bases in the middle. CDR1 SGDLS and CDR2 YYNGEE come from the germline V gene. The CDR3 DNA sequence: TGTGCCAGCAGCGTAGACCCCCTCCCGAACACTGAAGCTTTCTTT. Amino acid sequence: CASSVDPLPNTEAFF.

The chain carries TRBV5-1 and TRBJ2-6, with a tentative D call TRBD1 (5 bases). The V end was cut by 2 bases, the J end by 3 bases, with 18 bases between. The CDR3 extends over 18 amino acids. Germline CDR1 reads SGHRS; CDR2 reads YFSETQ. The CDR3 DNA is TGCGCCAGCAGCTTCGCGACAGCCAGCTCCGGTGGGGCCAACGTCCTGACTTTC. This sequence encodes CASSFATASSGGANVLTF.

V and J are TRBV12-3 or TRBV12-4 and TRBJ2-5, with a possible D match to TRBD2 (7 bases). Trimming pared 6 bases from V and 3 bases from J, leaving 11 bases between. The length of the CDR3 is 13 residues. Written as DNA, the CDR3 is TGTGCCAGCAGGGGGGGGCGCGAAGAGACCCAGTACTTC. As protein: CASRGGREETQYF.